Below are 31 T cell receptor beta chains sequenced from a single sample in a study of blood T cell repertoires in COVID-19. Assay used: immunoSEQ multiplex PCR; TCRdb lists only in-frame clones, some missing. The data hold around 260,000 clones, with approximately 90% observed a single time. The sequenced material came from PBMCs or T cells enriched from blood (not recorded which). The origin of the receptors is a woman aged 25 to 39 who had recovered from COVID-19.

The chain combines TRBV6-5 with TRBJ1-1; D possibly corresponds to TRBD1 (5 bases). CDR1 and CDR2 from the germline V gene are MNHEY and SVGAGI. V shed 5 bases and J shed 0 bases, with 10 bases lying between them. The CDR3 contains 14 residues. CDR3 nucleotide sequence: TGTGCCAGCAGTCCCCCGGGGGTGAACACTGAAGCTTTCTTT. This gives the protein CASSPPGVNTEAFF.

The chain joins TRBV11-2 to TRBJ1-2, with 10 bases lining up with TRBD1. This CDR3 contains 14 residues. V shed 5 bases and J 7 bases; nucleotides not matched to a gene: 7. Germline V gives CDR1 SGHAT, CDR2 FQNNGV. The CDR3 DNA follows: TGTGCCAGCAGCCGGGACAGGGGACAATCTGGCTACACCTTC. It codes for CASSRDRGQSGYTF.

J is TRBJ2-2 and V is TRBV3-1 (or the pseudogene TRBV3-2); D is perhaps TRBD2 (6 bases). Trimming pared 1 base from V and 4 bases from J, leaving 10 bases between. Germline V CDR1 and CDR2: LGHDT, YNNKEL (reference sequence). This CDR3 has 15 amino acids. As DNA, the CDR3 is TGTGCCAGCAGCCAAGCGGAGGGGCGCACCGGGGAGCTGTTTTTT. This sequence encodes CASSQAEGRTGELFF.

J is TRBJ2-3 and V is TRBV3-1 (or the pseudogene TRBV3-2); D may be TRBD1 (5 bases). The CDR3 loop spans 15 amino acids. The V gene lost 0 bases and the J gene lost 4 bases, with 11 bases spanning the gap. From germline, CDR1 is LGHDT and CDR2 YNNKEL (reference sequence). The CDR3 coding sequence is TGTGCCAGCAGCCAAGATCTGGGGCATTCAGATACGCAGTATTTT. Translated, it gives CASSQDLGHSDTQYF.

This clone was found once. V and J are TRBV6-5 and TRBJ2-5; TRBD2 might be the D (7 bases). This CDR3 region has 14 residues. Germline V CDR1 and CDR2: MNHEY, SVGAGI. V was pared by 11 bases and J by 1 base, with 17 bases between. For the CDR3, the DNA is TGTGCCGCGAAAGGGGGGGAGGCCCAAGAGACCCAGTACTTC. This sequence encodes CAAKGGEAQETQYF.

The chain joins TRBV9 to TRBJ1-1; D call uncertain. CDR1 and CDR2 (germline): SGDLS, YYNGEE. The CDR3 totals 16 residues. Trimming pared 0 bases from V and 3 bases from J, leaving 15 bases between. CDR3: CASSVDGRAPDTEAFF. The CDR3 nucleotides read TGTGCCAGCAGCGTAGATGGGAGGGCCCCCGACACTGAAGCTTTCTTT.

The V call is TRBV20-1, the J call TRBJ2-3, with TRBD2 matching over 11 bases. The CDR3 contains 15 residues. V was clipped by 3 bases and J by 3 bases; unmatched bases: 5. Germline V gene data show CDR1 as DFQATT and CDR2 as SNEGSKA (reference sequence). CDR3 in amino acids: CSASLAGGRTDTQYF. The CDR3, as DNA: TGCAGTGCTAGTCTAGCGGGAGGCCGGACAGATACGCAGTATTTT.

V and J are TRBV5-1 and TRBJ2-2; D is possibly TRBD2 (6 bases). Per the germline V gene, CDR1 is SGHRS and CDR2 is YFSETQ. There are 14 residues in the CDR3. Trimming took 6 bases from V and 6 from J, leaving 15 bases between them. CDR3 residues: CASKGLDGPGELFF. CDR3 nucleotide sequence: TGCGCCAGCAAGGGACTGGACGGCCCCGGGGAGCTGTTTTTT. Complete variable domain (other parts from reference TRBV5-1 and TRBJ2-2): KAGVTQTPRYLIKTRGQQVTLSCSPISGHRSVSWYQQTPGQGLQFLFEYFSETQRNKGNFPGRFSGRQFSNSRSEMNVSTLELGDSALYLCASKGLDGPGELFFGEGSRLTVL.

The V call is TRBV30, the J call TRBJ2-7, with 8 positions matching TRBD2. Germline CDR1 reads GTSNPN; CDR2 reads SVGIG (reference sequence). CDR3 size: 14 residues. The J segment lost 5 bases and the V segment lost 2 bases, leaving 8 bases of the junction unmatched. The CDR3: CAWSNSGSIHEQYF. DNA of the CDR3: TGTGCCTGGAGTAACAGCGGGAGTATCCACGAGCAGTACTTC.

The chain joins TRBV9 to TRBJ2-1, with D maybe TRBD2 (5 bases). The CDR3 has 14 amino acids. CDR1 is SGDLS and CDR2 is YYNGEE in the germline V gene. The V end was cut by 0 bases, the J end by 9 bases, with 13 bases between. In nucleotides, the CDR3 is TGTGCCAGCAGCGTAGAATGGAGGATGATTGAGCAGTTCTTC. As protein: CASSVEWRMIEQFF.

The rearrangement joins TRBV2 to TRBJ1-1; unclear D gene. Trimming cost V 6 bases and J 3 bases, with 14 bases left between them. The CDR3 covers 14 residues. Germline V CDR1 and CDR2: SNHLY, FYNNEI. The CDR3 DNA reads TGTGCCAGCAGATTTGGCGGTCCCGACACTGAAGCTTTCTTT. Translation: CASRFGGPDTEAFF.

V is TRBV20-1 and J is TRBJ1-5, with no clear D. Germline CDR1 DFQATT, CDR2 SNEGSKA (reference sequence). The V end was cut by 3 bases, the J end by 3 bases, with 9 bases between. The CDR3 has 13 residues. CDR3 coding DNA: TGCAGTGCTAGTCCAGGAATCAATCAGCCCCAGCATTTT. This encodes CSASPGINQPQHF.

Details on this clone: One junction end disagrees with the germline gene, perhaps due to a read error. The chain joins TRBV7-7 to TRBJ2-2, with 9 bases matching TRBD1. CDR3 length equals 16 residues. Germline V CDR1 and CDR2: SSHAT, FNYEAQ (reference sequence). The CDR3 DNA is TGTGCTAGCAGCCTCGGACAGGGGCTGAACACCGGGGAGCTGTTTTTT. Translation gives CASSLGQGLNTGELFF.

The rearrangement joins TRBV5-4 to TRBJ1-4, with 11 bases fitting TRBD1. The CDR3 runs to 14 residues. CDR1 and CDR2 from the germline V gene are SGHNT and YYREEE (reference sequence). Germline trimming cut 4 bases from V and 8 bases from J; bases unmatched to any gene: 4. DNA of the CDR3: TGTGCCAGCAGCGGACAGGGGGCGGCGGAAAAACTGTTTTTT. Encoded protein: CASSGQGAAEKLFF.

This chain joins TRBV27 and TRBJ1-1, with D perhaps matching TRBD1 (5 bases). Germline CDR1 and CDR2: MNHEY and SMNVEV (reference sequence). This CDR3 has 13 residues. Deletions cut 6 bases from V and 1 base from J, with 9 bases between. The CDR3 DNA reads TGTGCCAGCAGGGTGACAGAGAACACTGAAGCTTTCTTT. Its translation: CASRVTENTEAFF.

The rearrangement links TRBV7-9 to TRBJ1-6; D gene unclear. The V end lost 5 bases, the J end lost 0 bases, and 17 bases lay between the germline ends. The germline CDR1 and CDR2 sequences are SEHNR and FQNEAQ (reference sequence). This CDR3 is built from 18 residues. The CDR3: CASSQVLRGSSYNSPLHF. The CDR3 DNA reads as TGTGCCAGCAGCCAAGTTTTGCGCGGGAGCTCCTATAATTCACCCCTCCACTTT.

The V call is TRBV19, the J call TRBJ2-3; D perhaps matches TRBD1 (5 bases). The V end lost 6 bases, the J end lost 4 bases, and 14 bases lay between the germline ends. CDR3 size: 14 residues. In germline, CDR1 is LNHDA, CDR2 SQIVND (reference sequence). The CDR3 coding sequence is TGTGCCAGTAGGCCTCCAGGGTGGGCAGATACGCAGTATTTT. This gives the protein CASRPPGWADTQYF.

The rearrangement links TRBV28 to TRBJ2-7, with TRBD2 matching 10 bases. V lost 0 bases, J lost 3 bases, and 2 bases stayed unmatched. The germline V gene has CDR1 MDHEN and CDR2 SYDVKM. The CDR3 extends over 15 amino acids. The CDR3 is CASSLWTSGFYEQYF. CDR3 bases: TGTGCCAGCAGTTTATGGACTAGCGGGTTCTACGAGCAGTACTTC. The complete variable domain, with remaining parts taken from reference TRBV28 and TRBJ2-7, reads DVKVTQSSRYLVKRTGEKVFLECVQDMDHENMFWYRQDPGLGLRLIYFSYDVKMKEKGDIPEGYSVSREKKERFSLILESASTNQTSMYLCASSLWTSGFYEQYFGPGTRLTVT.

This clone was counted between two and nine times. J is TRBJ2-3 and V is TRBV24-1, with 7 bases lining up with TRBD1. This CDR3 has 16 amino acids. V lost 4 bases and J lost 0; bases outside the gene matches: 6. CDR1 KGHDR and CDR2 SFDVKD come from the germline V gene. The CDR3 loop reads CATSDSGQSSTDTQYF. Written as DNA, the CDR3 is TGTGCCACCAGTGACTCGGGACAGTCTAGCACAGATACGCAGTATTTT.

The V call is TRBV28, the J call TRBJ2-7; 7 nucleotides match TRBD2. CDR1 and CDR2 (germline): MDHEN, SYDVKM. There are 15 residues in the CDR3. J gave up 2 bases and V 11 bases, and 15 bases lay outside the gene matches. The CDR3 nucleotides read TGTGCCGCACAACCCCCTAGCGGCCCGACCTACGAGCAGTACTTC. It yields the protein CAAQPPSGPTYEQYF.

This chain links TRBV23-1 with TRBJ1-4; D is perhaps TRBD1 (5 bases). TRBV23-1 is recorded as an ORF, its role being uncertain. Trimming removed 8 bases from V and 7 bases from J, with 8 bases in between. The CDR3 is made up of 11 amino acids. The CDR3 spells CASSGGEKLFF. The CDR3 coding sequence is TGCGCCAGCTCGGGGGGTGAAAAACTGTTTTTT.

The CDR3 sequence: CASSQAGVTSYEQYF. The CDR3 region has the DNA TGCGCCAGCAGCCAAGCAGGCGTTACCTCCTACGAGCAGTACTTC. J is TRBJ2-7 and V is TRBV4-1; D gene uncertain. V was pared by 1 base and J by 0 bases, with 10 bases between. This CDR3 is 15 amino acids long. CDR1 and CDR2 from the germline V gene are MGHRA and YSYEKL.

The rearrangement links TRBV19 to TRBJ2-7, with TRBD2 matching over 8 bases. The CDR3 runs 14 residues. V shed 6 bases, J shed 4 bases, and the junction held 8 bases outside the gene matches. CDR1 and CDR2 (germline): LNHDA, SQIVND (reference sequence). CDR3 DNA sequence: TGTGCCAGTAGCCCGGGACTAGGAGAATACGAGCAGTACTTC. Translation gives CASSPGLGEYEQYF.

The rearrangement uses TRBV27 and TRBJ2-3; D call uncertain. Trimming removed 5 bases at V and 1 base at J, with 10 bases between. Germline assignment: CDR1 MNHEY and CDR2 SMNVEV (reference sequence). This CDR3 has 14 residues. Here the CDR3 DNA reads TGTGCCAGCAGTACCCTCCCAGGCACAGATACGCAGTATTTT. Amino acids: CASSTLPGTDTQYF.

The rearrangement uses TRBV6-2 or TRBV6-3 and TRBJ2-3; 11 positions match TRBD2. This CDR3 contains 17 residues. Per germline, CDR1 MNHEY and CDR2 SVGEGT. With V trimmed by 2 bases and J by 2 bases, 6 bases remained unmatched. The CDR3 DNA sequence: TGTGCCAGCAGTTACCTCATGGGACTAGCGGACACAGATACGCAGTATTTT. It specifies CASSYLMGLADTDTQYF.

The CDR3 nucleotides are TGTGCCAGCTCACCGACAGGGGTGGAGAGTACGCAGTATTTT. It is translated as CASSPTGVESTQYF. The chain joins TRBV18 to TRBJ2-3, with 8 positions matching TRBD1. The junction had 7 bases not matched to a gene; V was cut back by 3 bases and J by 8 bases. The germline V gene has CDR1 KGHSH and CDR2 LQKENI. This CDR3 comprises 14 residues.

This sequence joins TRBV7-2 and TRBJ1-3; D is unclear. The CDR3 covers 14 residues. Germline CDR1 and CDR2: SGHTA and FQGNSA. Trimming shortened V by 5 bases and J by 6 bases, and 14 bases separated the two germline ends. The CDR3: CASSPSGNENTIYF. The CDR3 DNA follows: TGTGCCAGCAGCCCCAGCGGTAATGAAAACACCATATATTTT.

The sample holds one count of this clone. The chain links TRBV28 to TRBJ1-4; 7 nucleotides line up with TRBD1. The CDR3 spans 15 residues. CDR1 MDHEN and CDR2 SYDVKM come from the germline V gene. The ends lost 6 bases at V and 7 bases at J; junction bases unmatched: 11. CDR3 nucleotide sequence: TGTGCCAGCAGAGCGAGGGGGCCATTGGGTGAAAAACTGTTTTTT. Translation: CASRARGPLGEKLFF.

This sequence joins TRBV7-8 and TRBJ2-6, with 7 bases matching TRBD2. After removal of 4 bases from V and 7 bases from J, the junction contained 13 bases not matched to a gene. CDR3 length equals 17 residues. Germline CDR1 is SGHVS and CDR2 is FQNEAQ. CDR3 region: CASSSHAGVSAANVLTF. The CDR3 nucleotides are TGTGCCAGCAGCTCCCACGCGGGGGTAAGCGCCGCCAACGTCCTGACTTTC.

The chain combines TRBV7-9 with TRBJ1-4, with a weak D call TRBD1 (6 bases). CDR3 size: 15 residues. Per the germline V gene, CDR1 is SEHNR and CDR2 is FQNEAQ (reference sequence). V lost 1 base, J lost 5 bases, and 11 bases lay in between. In DNA, the CDR3 is TGTGCCAGCAGCTTAGGGGCAGGGGCGAATGAAAAACTGTTTTTT. Translating it yields CASSLGAGANEKLFF. Full variable domain (outside the CDR3, taken from reference TRBV7-9 and TRBJ1-4): DTGVSQNPRHKITKRGQNVTFRCDPISEHNRLYWYRQTLGQGPEFLTYFQNEAQLEKSRLLSDRFSAERPKGSFSTLEIQRTEQGDSAMYLCASSLGAGANEKLFFGSGTQLSVL.

V usage is TRBV6-1 and J usage is TRBJ2-1; tentative D call: TRBD2 (6 bases). The V and J ends lost 0 bases and 3 bases respectively, with 9 bases between them. This CDR3 comprises 15 residues. Germline V CDR1 and CDR2: MNHNS, SASEGT. The CDR3 DNA reads TGTGCCAGCAGTGAAGCTGCGGGACTCTACAATGAGCAGTTCTTC. As protein: CASSEAAGLYNEQFF.